Below, 14 T cell receptor beta chains from the same sample are listed, as sequenced in a study of T cell repertoires in cytomegalovirus infection. In TCRdb, the reads were re-called with MiXCR into one record per CDR3 protein. The sample has around 900,000 distinct CDR3 sequences, less than 40% seen once. No antigen has been assigned to these receptors. The sequencing used cultured CD8+ T cells from PBMCs, collected from culture after CMV antigen stimulation. These receptor sequences come from a human donor in good health (CMV status not recorded). Some clones in this sample may be carry-over from other donors' samples.

Only a few counts were recorded for this clonotype. This sequence joins TRBV12-3 or TRBV12-4 and TRBJ2-6, with no clear D. CDR3 length equals 16 residues. The ends were cut back, 3 bases at V and 4 bases at J, with 13 bases in the middle. The CDR3 DNA reads TGTGCCAGCAGTTTTTCTTGGGTAGCCGGGGCCAACGTCCTGACTTTC. This codes for CASSFSWVAGANVLTF.

A few counts support this clonotype. The chain uses TRBV5-6 and TRBJ2-3; D may be TRBD2 (5 bases). Per the germline V gene, CDR1 is SGHDT and CDR2 is YYEEEE. V shed 0 bases and J shed 1 base, with 15 bases lying between them. The CDR3 contains 17 residues. In DNA form, the CDR3 reads TGTGCCAGCAGCTTGGACTGGCTAGAGGGAGGCACAGATACGCAGTATTTT. Its translation: CASSLDWLEGGTDTQYF.

This clonotype was seen once. At one of its ends the junction is not consistent with the germline gene, which may arise from a read error. The chain combines TRBV7-6 with TRBJ2-7, with D possibly being TRBD1 (7 bases). The CDR3 totals 16 residues. Germline assignment: CDR1 SGHVS and CDR2 FNYEAQ. The CDR3: CVSSPAGQTKTYEQYF. CDR3 nucleotides: TGTGTCAGCAGCCCGGCGGGACAGACGAAAACCTACGAGCAGTACTTC. The entire variable domain, with the rest obtained from reference TRBV7-6 and TRBJ2-7, is as follows: GAGVSQSPRYKVTKRGQDVALRCDPISGHVSLYWYRQALGQGPEFLTYFNYEAQQDKSGLPNDRFSAERPEGSISTLTIQRTEQRDSAMYRCVSSPAGQTKTYEQYFGPGTRLTVT.

CDR3 in DNA: TGTGCCAGCAGCGTAGCTGGGGACAAGGGGACTGGCTACACCTTC. It encodes CASSVAGDKGTGYTF. V usage is TRBV9 and J usage is TRBJ1-2; TRBD1 might be the D (6 bases). The V gene's germline CDR1 is SGDLS and CDR2 YYNGEE. V was clipped by 0 bases and J by 7 bases, with 16 bases between them. This CDR3 region has 15 residues. Using reference TRBV9 and TRBJ1-2 for the parts outside the CDR3, the full variable domain is DSGVTQTPKHLITATGQRVTLRCSPRSGDLSVYWYQQSLDQGLQFLIQYYNGEERAKGNILERFSAQQFPDLHSELNLSSLELGDSALYFCASSVAGDKGTGYTFGSGTRLTVV.

The chain links TRBV5-8 to TRBJ1-6; 8 bases match TRBD1. Losses at the gene ends were 4 bases for V and 6 bases for J; bases not matched to a gene: 12. The CDR3 loop spans 17 amino acids. Germline values: CDR1 SGHTS, CDR2 YDEGEE. The CDR3 sequence: CASSPNDLQGGNSPLHF. The CDR3 DNA is TGTGCCAGCAGCCCAAATGACCTACAGGGGGGTAATTCACCCCTCCACTTT.

This clonotype has a handful of counts. The J gene is TRBJ1-1, the V gene TRBV19; 8 bases fit TRBD1. This CDR3 is built from 15 residues. Germline CDR1 is LNHDA and CDR2 is SQIVND (reference sequence). V gave up 4 bases and J gave up 0 bases; unmatched junction bases: 4. CDR3 nucleotide sequence: TGTGCCAGTAGTACCCCGGGACAGGTGAACACTGAAGCTTTCTTT. As protein: CASSTPGQVNTEAFF.

The V call is TRBV3-1, the J call TRBJ1-3; no firm D call. The CDR3 length is 15 residues. V was trimmed by 1 base and J by 4 bases, leaving 11 bases between them. Per germline, CDR1 LGHDT and CDR2 YNNKEL (reference sequence). DNA of the CDR3: TGTGCCAGCAGCCAAGGCGAGGCAGTCGGAAACACCATATATTTT. The encoded protein is CASSQGEAVGNTIYF.

This clonotype has just a few counts. V usage is TRBV6-6 and J usage is TRBJ2-7; D is ambiguous. The CDR3 has 11 residues. The germline V gene has CDR1 MNHNY and CDR2 SVGAGI (reference sequence). V dropped 7 bases and J dropped 7 bases, with 11 bases sitting between them. The CDR3 loop is CASTQGREQYV. Here the CDR3 DNA reads TGTGCCAGCACTCAAGGACGGGAGCAGTACGTC.

This clonotype was seen many times. For the CDR3, the DNA is TGTGCCAGCAGCTTACTCCTAGCGGGAACCTACAATGAGCAGTTCTTC. Translating it yields CASSLLLAGTYNEQFF. This sequence joins TRBV7-2 and TRBJ2-1, with TRBD2 matching 9 bases. Trimming took 2 bases from V and 2 from J; bases not matched to a gene: 4. CDR1 SGHTA and CDR2 FQGNSA come from the germline V gene. The CDR3 loop spans 16 amino acids.

This clonotype was seen only a few times. The chain links TRBV27 to TRBJ1-2; D is ambiguous. The CDR3 contains 13 residues. Germline V gene lookup returns CDR1 MNHEY and CDR2 SMNVEV (reference sequence). The V end was cut by 6 bases, the J end by 4 bases, with 12 bases between. The DNA for the CDR3 is TGTGCCAGCAGCACCCCCTTTGGCTATGGCTACACCTTC. Protein sequence: CASSTPFGYGYTF.

This clonotype was detected a few times. This chain joins TRBV5-6 and TRBJ2-1, with D perhaps TRBD1 or TRBD2 (5 bases each). The CDR3 length is 16 residues. Between the trimmed V and J ends, which lost 3 bases and 1 base, there was a span of 14 bases. Germline V gives CDR1 SGHDT, CDR2 YYEEEE. CDR3 in DNA: TGTGCCAGCAGCTCCCTTGACGGGGCGTCCTACAATGAGCAGTTCTTC. Amino acids: CASSSLDGASYNEQFF.

The chain uses TRBV6-5 and TRBJ2-2; a possible D gene is TRBD2 (6 bases). Germline lookup yields CDR1 MNHEY and CDR2 SVGAGI. This CDR3 region has 14 residues. The V gene lost 5 bases and the J gene lost 7 bases, with 14 bases spanning the gap. The CDR3 protein is CASSDGGYIGELFF. The CDR3 DNA reads as TGTGCCAGCAGTGACGGGGGATACATCGGGGAGCTGTTTTTT.

The chain combines TRBV6-6 with TRBJ1-5; D perhaps matches TRBD1 (5 bases). Germline-derived CDR1 and CDR2 are MNHNY and SVGAGI (reference sequence). Trimming cost V 5 bases and J 3 bases, with 14 bases left between them. This CDR3 is built from 15 residues. For the CDR3, the DNA is TGTGCCAGCAGTGCACCCGCAGGGTTCAATCAGCCCCAGCATTTT. Its protein is CASSAPAGFNQPQHF.

DNA for the CDR3: TGTGCCAGCAGTTGGGGCGGGGGTTACACCGGGGAGCTGTTTTTT. This translates into CASSWGGGYTGELFF. The chain uses TRBV12-3 or TRBV12-4 and TRBJ2-2, with 7 bases matching TRBD2. The CDR3 spans 15 residues. V was pared by 4 bases and J by 3 bases, with 5 bases of the junction left unmatched.